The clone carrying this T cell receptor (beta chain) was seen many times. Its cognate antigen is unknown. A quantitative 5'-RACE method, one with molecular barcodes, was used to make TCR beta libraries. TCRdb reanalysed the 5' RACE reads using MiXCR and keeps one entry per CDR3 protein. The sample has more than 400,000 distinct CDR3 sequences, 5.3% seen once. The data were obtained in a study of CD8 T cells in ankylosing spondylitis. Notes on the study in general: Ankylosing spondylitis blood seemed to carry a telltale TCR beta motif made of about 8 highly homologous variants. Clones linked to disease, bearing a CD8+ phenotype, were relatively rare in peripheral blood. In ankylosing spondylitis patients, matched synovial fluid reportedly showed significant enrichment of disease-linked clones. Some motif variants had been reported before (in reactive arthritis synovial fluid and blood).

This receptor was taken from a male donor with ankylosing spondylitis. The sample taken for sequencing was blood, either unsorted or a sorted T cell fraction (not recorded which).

The CDR3 DNA follows: TGTGCCACCAGTGATCCCCAACCTGACAGGGGGCGAGAGACCCAGTACTTC. Its protein is CATSDPQPDRGRETQYF. This chain connects TRBV24-1 to TRBJ2-5, with TRBD1 identical over 10 bases. The CDR3 length is 17 residues. Germline V lookup: CDR1 KGHDR, CDR2 SFDVKD. With V trimmed by 3 bases and J by 4 bases, 10 bases remained unmatched.